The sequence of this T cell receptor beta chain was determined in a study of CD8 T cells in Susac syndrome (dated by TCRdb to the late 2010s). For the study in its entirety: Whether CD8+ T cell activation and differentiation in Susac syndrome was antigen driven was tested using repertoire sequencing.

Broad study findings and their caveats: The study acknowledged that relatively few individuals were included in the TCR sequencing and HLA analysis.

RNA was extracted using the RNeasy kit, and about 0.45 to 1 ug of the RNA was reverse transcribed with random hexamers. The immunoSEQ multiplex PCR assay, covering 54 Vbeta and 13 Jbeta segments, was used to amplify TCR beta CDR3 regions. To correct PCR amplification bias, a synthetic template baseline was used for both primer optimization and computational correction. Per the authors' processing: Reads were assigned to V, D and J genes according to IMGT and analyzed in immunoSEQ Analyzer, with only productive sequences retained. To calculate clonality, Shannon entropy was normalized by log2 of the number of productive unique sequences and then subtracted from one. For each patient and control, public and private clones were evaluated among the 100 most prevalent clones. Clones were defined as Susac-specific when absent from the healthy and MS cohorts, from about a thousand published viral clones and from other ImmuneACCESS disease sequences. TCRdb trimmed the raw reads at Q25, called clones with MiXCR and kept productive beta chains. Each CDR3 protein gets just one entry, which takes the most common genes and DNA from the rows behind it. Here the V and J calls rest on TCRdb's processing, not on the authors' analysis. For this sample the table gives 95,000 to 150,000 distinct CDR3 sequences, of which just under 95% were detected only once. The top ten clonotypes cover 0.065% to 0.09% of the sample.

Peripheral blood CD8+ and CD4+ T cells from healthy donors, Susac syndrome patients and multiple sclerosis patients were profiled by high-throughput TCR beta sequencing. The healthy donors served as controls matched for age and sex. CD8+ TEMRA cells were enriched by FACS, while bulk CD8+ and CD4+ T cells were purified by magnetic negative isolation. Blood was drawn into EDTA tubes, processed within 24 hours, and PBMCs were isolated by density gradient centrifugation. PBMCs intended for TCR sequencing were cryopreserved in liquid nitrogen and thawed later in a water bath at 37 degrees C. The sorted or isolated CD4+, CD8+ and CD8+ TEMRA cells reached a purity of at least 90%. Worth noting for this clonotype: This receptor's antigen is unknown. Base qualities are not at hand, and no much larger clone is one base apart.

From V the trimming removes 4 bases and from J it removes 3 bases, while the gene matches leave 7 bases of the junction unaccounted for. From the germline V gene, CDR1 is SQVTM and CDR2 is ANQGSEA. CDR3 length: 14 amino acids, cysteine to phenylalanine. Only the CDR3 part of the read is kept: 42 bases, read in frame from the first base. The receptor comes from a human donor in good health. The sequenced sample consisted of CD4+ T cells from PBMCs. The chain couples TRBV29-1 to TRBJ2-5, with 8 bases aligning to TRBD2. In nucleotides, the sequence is TGCAGCGTTGGGTTAGCGGGAACAGAAGAGACCCAGTACTTC. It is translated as CSVGLAGTEETQYF.